This T cell receptor (beta chain) was identified in a study of identical twins' blood T cells (dated by TCRdb to the early 2010s). In the study overall: About 52 million Illumina reads were obtained across some twelve libraries, of which six were alpha-chain libraries and six were beta-chain libraries. To assess how genetics influences repertoire formation, the study used next-generation sequencing to compare the TCR alpha and beta chain repertoires of three pairs of monozygous twins. Points the paper makes about the study in general: Independent studies were stated to be required to validate the proposed role of the TCRalpha J segment in MHC recognition during thymic selection. Because the twins were raised together, environmental influences could not be ruled out as an explanation for the similarity between twins. Among the most abundant TCRbeta clonotypes, each donor shared more CDR3 sequences with her twin than with unrelated donors. V gene usage, even among non-selected out-of-frame TCRbeta clonotypes, was reported to be markedly more similar within twin pairs than between unrelated donors. The number of CDR3 clonotypes shared between two donors was mainly determined by the product of the cloneset sizes of the two donors, and no clear deviation from this trend was shown by twins.

Library method: 5' RACE. Sequenced using an Illumina Genome Analyzer IIx. RNA-based TCR cDNA libraries were prepared by a previously described protocol with several modifications. Sample-specific barcodes were introduced on both ends of each TCR cDNA library during cDNA synthesis and amplification to prevent cross-contamination. The authors' pipeline ran thus. Each individual had between about 85,000 and nearly 500,000 identified clonotypes, and each library contained roughly 2.2 to 4 million CDR3-containing reads. Reads with improper barcode index combinations were discarded, and clonesets were then built for each library with the MiTCR software. During the assembly of CDR3 clonotypes by MiTCR, low-quality reads were filtered or rescued and PCR and sequencing errors were corrected. Artificial out-of-frame clonotypes were mapped to in-frame sequences, with one indel allowed in the CDR3, and then removed. V and J gene usage similarity between donors was measured as Jensen-Shannon divergence divided by mean entropy. Clones were called with MiXCR by TCRdb after fastp trimmed the public reads at Q25, and only in-frame beta chains were retained. Each entry is one CDR3 protein sequence, shown with its most common DNA and genes. These V and J calls derive from TCRdb rather than the authors' analysis. In this sample the table shows a few hundred thousand distinct CDR3 sequences, around 30% of which occur a single time. The ten top clones hold roughly 5.5% of the sample.

Donors were six healthy women forming three monozygous twin pairs. All three twin pairs had been reared together, and it was thought likely that the same infectious agents and vaccines had been met by these twin pairs. TCR cDNA libraries were prepared from RNA that was isolated from peripheral blood mononuclear cells. This clonotype has a handful of counts. Its antigen is still unknown. No base qualities exist here, and no much larger clone lies one base off it. In the germline V gene (reference sequence), CDR1 corresponds to MNHEY and CDR2 to SMNVEV. V and J are trimmed by 6 bases and 7 bases, and the gene matches miss 6 bases of the junction. The CDR3 contains 13 residues, cysteine and phenylalanine counted. Kept here is only the CDR3 DNA, which spans 39 bases and is read in frame from base 1.

The receptor was derived from a woman between 18 and 55 years old in good health. The rearrangement combines TRBV27 with TRBJ2-3, and TRBD2 aligns with 8 junction nucleotides. The source material was PBMCs. The CDR3 protein sequence reads: CASRTTSGYTQYF. The sequence in DNA is TGTGCCAGCAGGACAACTAGCGGCTATACGCAGTATTTT.